This T cell receptor beta chain came from a study of cytomegalovirus exposure and HLA in healthy donors. Trimming pared 8 bases from V and 8 bases from J, leaving 21 bases between. Looked up from germline, CDR1 is SNHLY and CDR2 is FYNNEI. The CDR3 loop spans 14 amino acids. PCR was performed using 60 Vbeta and 13 Jbeta primers. Measured with immunoSEQ multiplex PCR; TCRdb has only the in-frame clones, and not every one. The sample records 99,000 or so clones, 69% being singletons. The sequence was obtained from a man between 25 and 39 years old in good health and CMV-seronegative. Sequenced input: PBMCs. The chain uses TRBV2 and TRBJ1-2; perhaps TRBD1 as D (5 bases). The CDR3 here is CASGAGASLGGYTF. The CDR3 DNA follows: TGTGCCAGCGGAGCTGGGGCCTCTCTAGGGGGCTACACCTTC. Together with reference TRBV2 and TRBJ1-2, the CDR3 gives the full variable domain: EPEVTQTPSHQVTQMGQEVILRCVPISNHLYFYWYRQILGQKVEFLVSFYNNEISEKSEIFDDQFSVERPDGSNFTLKIRSTKLEDSAMYFCASGAGASLGGYTFGSGTRLTVV.